Following are 21 T cell receptor beta chains from one sample sequenced in a study of blood T cell repertoires in COVID-19. The table came from immunoSEQ multiplex PCR; TCRdb's copy has only in-frame clones and leaves some out. The repertoire holds roughly 180,000 clones, with about 70% as singletons. The sample consisted of peripheral blood. The receptor set was obtained from a woman between 45 and 65 years old with active or convalescent COVID-19.

The rearrangement joins TRBV4-3 to TRBJ2-6; TRBD1 agrees at 8 bases. There are 19 residues in the CDR3. Losses at the gene ends were 0 bases for V and 4 bases for J; bases not matched to a gene: 11. CDR1 and CDR2 from the germline V gene are LGHNA and YSLEER. CDR3 in amino acids: CASSQELGQGARGANVLTF. CDR3 DNA sequence: TGCGCCAGCAGCCAAGAGTTAGGCCAGGGGGCAAGAGGGGCCAACGTCCTGACTTTC.

The genes are TRBV6-1 and TRBJ1-1, with no clear D. The CDR3 has 13 amino acids. Germline V gene sequence: CDR1 MNHNS, CDR2 SASEGT. V lost 8 bases and J lost 5, with 15 bases in between. The CDR3 loop is CASHNPPGTEAFF. The CDR3 DNA reads as TGTGCCAGCCATAACCCCCCAGGAACTGAAGCTTTCTTT.

The V call is TRBV5-1, the J call TRBJ2-7, with a possible D match to TRBD1 (6 bases). There are 14 residues in the CDR3. CDR1 and CDR2 from the germline V gene are SGHRS and YFSETQ. Trimming removed 0 bases at V and 2 bases at J, with 9 bases between. CDR3 coding DNA: TGCGCCAGCAGCTTGGCAGGGGCTACCTACGAGCAGTACTTC. It encodes CASSLAGATYEQYF.

This clone was recorded only once. V and J are TRBV3-1 (or the pseudogene TRBV3-2) and TRBJ2-7; 9 positions agree with TRBD2. Germline CDR1 reads LGHDT; CDR2 reads YNNKEL (reference sequence). This CDR3 has 15 residues. After removal of 6 bases from V and 2 bases from J, the junction contained 8 bases not matched to a gene. CDR3 residues: CASRRTSERAYEQYF. CDR3 nucleotide sequence: TGTGCCAGCAGAAGGACTAGCGAGAGAGCCTACGAGCAGTACTTC.

The chain combines TRBV19 with TRBJ1-4; 8 bases align to TRBD1. The V gene end was trimmed by 4 bases and the J gene end by 2 bases; junction bases not matched to a gene: 6. The length of the CDR3 is 16 residues. Germline CDR1 reads LNHDA; CDR2 reads SQIVND (reference sequence). DNA of the CDR3: TGTGCCAGTAGTAGAGGGGGACAGGCCACTAATGAAAAACTGTTTTTT. Its translation is CASSRGGQATNEKLFF.

V usage is TRBV7-9 and J usage is TRBJ2-1, with 7 bases lining up with TRBD1. The CDR3 extends over 15 amino acids. Germline CDR1 SEHNR, CDR2 FQNEAQ (reference sequence). With 5 bases clipped from V and 5 bases from J, the junction kept 9 bases outside the gene matches. Here the CDR3 DNA reads TGTGCCAGCAGCCGACTGGGACAGATAAACAATGAGCAGTTCTTC. Its translation is CASSRLGQINNEQFF. The whole variable domain, filled in from reference TRBV7-9 and TRBJ2-1, reads DTGVSQNPRHKITKRGQNVTFRCDPISEHNRLYWYRQTLGQGPEFLTYFQNEAQLEKSRLLSDRFSAERPKGSFSTLEIQRTEQGDSAMYLCASSRLGQINNEQFFGPGTRLTVL.

J is TRBJ1-5 and V is TRBV3-1 (or the pseudogene TRBV3-2); maybe TRBD1 (5 bases). CDR3 length: 16 amino acids. V was pared by 0 bases and J by 2 bases, with 11 bases between. CDR1 and CDR2 from the germline V gene are LGHDT and YNNKEL (reference sequence). CDR3 loop: CASSQDLQGRNQPQHF. CDR3 bases: TGTGCCAGCAGCCAAGATCTGCAGGGTCGCAATCAGCCCCAGCATTTT.

This chain uses TRBV7-3 with TRBJ1-6, with a tentative D call TRBD1 (5 bases). The CDR3 extends over 14 amino acids. The germline V gene has CDR1 SGHTA and CDR2 FQGTGA. V dropped 3 bases and J dropped 7 bases, with 10 bases sitting between them. The CDR3 nucleotides read TGTGCCAGCAGCTTGCAGGGATCGAATTCACCCCTCCACTTT. Protein: CASSLQGSNSPLHF.

This sequence joins TRBV5-6 and TRBJ2-7, with 9 nucleotides matching TRBD1. This CDR3 comprises 15 residues. CDR1 is SGHDT and CDR2 is YYEEEE in the germline V gene. The J segment lost 7 bases and the V segment lost 0 bases, leaving 8 bases of the junction unmatched. CDR3 protein: CASSLVVTGGGEQYF. In DNA, the CDR3 is TGTGCCAGCAGCTTGGTAGTGACAGGGGGTGGGGAGCAGTACTTC.

The V and J genes are TRBV6-2 or TRBV6-3 and TRBJ2-4; 11 positions agree with TRBD1. Germline V gives CDR1 MNHEY, CDR2 SVGEGT. The CDR3 consists of 14 residues. With V trimmed by 2 bases and J by 7 bases, 1 base remained unmatched. The CDR3 coding sequence is TGTGCCAGCAGTTACGGGACAGGGGGGAACATTCAGTACTTC. Its translation is CASSYGTGGNIQYF.

The rearrangement links TRBV6-5 to TRBJ2-7; 7 bases align to TRBD1. The CDR3 is 14 amino acids. V dropped 6 bases and J dropped 2; count of bases not matched to a gene: 7. CDR1 and CDR2 (germline): MNHEY, SVGAGI. The CDR3 DNA reads as TGTGCCAGCAGGAACGACAGGGTCCCCTACGAGCAGTACTTC. Translated: CASRNDRVPYEQYF.

This chain joins TRBV9 and TRBJ2-5; 13 bases are a match to TRBD2. The V gene's germline CDR1 is SGDLS and CDR2 YYNGEE. Trimming removed 0 bases from V and 2 bases from J; junction bases left unmatched: 1. This CDR3 has 16 residues. The CDR3 coding sequence is TGTGCCAGCAGCGTAGGGGGACTAGCGGGACAAGAGACCCAGTACTTC. Translation gives CASSVGGLAGQETQYF. The whole variable domain, filled in from reference TRBV9 and TRBJ2-5, reads DSGVTQTPKHLITATGQRVTLRCSPRSGDLSVYWYQQSLDQGLQFLIQYYNGEERAKGNILERFSAQQFPDLHSELNLSSLELGDSALYFCASSVGGLAGQETQYFGPGTRLLVL.

The chain employs TRBV7-2 and TRBJ1-2, with D hard to call. V lost 5 bases, J lost 9 bases, and 10 bases lay in between. Germline CDR1 is SGHTA and CDR2 is FQGNSA. The CDR3 has 11 residues. This chain's CDR3 is CASSPKRSYTF. In DNA form, the CDR3 reads TGTGCCAGCAGCCCAAAGCGGAGCTACACCTTC. Full variable domain (remainder filled in from reference TRBV7-2 and TRBJ1-2): GAGVSQSPSNKVTEKGKDVELRCDPISGHTALYWYRQSLGQGLEFLIYFQGNSAPDKSGLPSDRFSAERTGGSVSTLTIQRTQQEDSAVYLCASSPKRSYTFGSGTRLTVV.

The chain links TRBV7-2 to TRBJ2-2; D might be TRBD1 (6 bases). Per germline, CDR1 SGHTA and CDR2 FQGNSA. V dropped 1 base and J dropped 3 bases, with 12 bases sitting between them. This CDR3 spans 16 amino acids. DNA of the CDR3: TGTGCCAGCAGCTTAGTTTCCGGGACACACACCGGGGAGCTGTTTTTT. It codes for CASSLVSGTHTGELFF. Combining the CDR3 with reference TRBV7-2 and TRBJ2-2 gives the whole variable domain GAGVSQSPSNKVTEKGKDVELRCDPISGHTALYWYRQSLGQGLEFLIYFQGNSAPDKSGLPSDRFSAERTGGSVSTLTIQRTQQEDSAVYLCASSLVSGTHTGELFFGEGSRLTVL.

V is TRBV18 and J is TRBJ2-1; 7 nucleotides align to TRBD2. V lost 2 bases and J lost 6; bases outside the gene matches: 7. CDR1 and CDR2 from the germline V gene are KGHSH and LQKENI. The CDR3 runs 15 residues. The CDR3 loop is CASSPAGVPSNEQFF. DNA of the CDR3: TGTGCCAGCTCACCAGCGGGAGTTCCATCCAATGAGCAGTTCTTC.

The V and J genes are TRBV27 and TRBJ2-3; a weak D match, TRBD2 (5 bases). The germline V gene has CDR1 MNHEY and CDR2 SMNVEV (reference sequence). CDR3 length equals 15 residues. V was shortened by 0 bases and J by 1 base, with 8 bases between the two germline ends. CDR3 residues: CASSLSPAGTDTQYF. The CDR3 nucleotides read TGTGCCAGCAGTTTATCGCCAGCGGGCACAGATACGCAGTATTTT.

This chain links TRBV25-1 with TRBJ1-6; tentative D call: TRBD1 (5 bases). Trimming cost V 3 bases and J 4 bases, with 16 bases left between them. The CDR3 contains 17 residues. Germline V gene data show CDR1 as MGHDK and CDR2 as SYGVNS. The CDR3 coding sequence is TGTGCCAGCAGTGACTTCACCCTAAGGGGTTATAATTCACCCCTCCACTTT. The encoded protein is CASSDFTLRGYNSPLHF.

The chain joins TRBV29-1 to TRBJ1-1; TRBD1 agrees at 8 bases. Germline-derived CDR1 and CDR2 are SQVTM and ANQGSEA. This CDR3 spans 14 amino acids. Trimming cost V 2 bases and J 0 bases; bases outside gene matches: 2. CDR3 protein: CSVERQGMNTEAFF. The CDR3 DNA follows: TGCAGCGTTGAAAGACAGGGGATGAACACTGAAGCTTTCTTT. Full variable domain (missing parts from reference TRBV29-1 and TRBJ1-1): SAVISQKPSRDICQRGTSLTIQCQVDSQVTMMFWYRQQPGQSLTLIATANQGSEATYESGFVIDKFPISRPNLTFSTLTVSNMSPEDSSIYLCSVERQGMNTEAFFGQGTRLTVV.

The V gene is TRBV11-2, the J gene TRBJ2-1, with D possibly matching TRBD2 (5 bases). The CDR3 has 13 amino acids. Trimming pared 5 bases from V and 6 bases from J, leaving 11 bases between. Germline assignment: CDR1 SGHAT and CDR2 FQNNGV. CDR3 loop: CASSLPSINEQFF. CDR3 coding DNA: TGTGCCAGCAGCCTCCCTAGCATCAATGAGCAGTTCTTC.

The chain uses TRBV7-2 and TRBJ2-7; 7 bases fit TRBD1. Germline-derived CDR1 and CDR2 are SGHTA and FQGNSA. V shed 6 bases, J shed 5 bases, and the junction held 10 bases outside the gene matches. The CDR3 totals 14 residues. The CDR3 DNA reads TGTGCCAGCAGTCAGGGGGACCGTACCCACGAGCAGTACTTC. Its protein is CASSQGDRTHEQYF. The variable domain in full, completed from reference TRBV7-2 and TRBJ2-7, reads GAGVSQSPSNKVTEKGKDVELRCDPISGHTALYWYRQSLGQGLEFLIYFQGNSAPDKSGLPSDRFSAERTGGSVSTLTIQRTQQEDSAVYLCASSQGDRTHEQYFGPGTRLTVT.

The rearrangement uses TRBV5-4 and TRBJ1-1; 8 bases fit TRBD1. The CDR3 sequence is 16 residues long. The junction had 13 bases not matched to a gene; V was cut back by 4 bases and J by 5 bases. Germline-derived CDR1 and CDR2 are SGHNT and YYREEE (reference sequence). The CDR3 DNA is TGTGCCAGCAGCCTGAGAGCCAACAGGGGGAGGACTGAAGCTTTCTTT. Protein: CASSLRANRGRTEAFF.